A single sample is the source of the 14 T cell receptor beta chains below, sequenced in a study of shared clonotypes between healthy human individuals. Some clones are missing from TCRdb's copy, which holds only in-frame ones; the method was immunoSEQ multiplex PCR. The repertoire holds millions of clones, around 95% seen once, with more than 0.1% in the top ten. Sequencing used naive CD4+ T cells sorted from blood. The subset is: CD45RA+ positively selected. The receptors here all came from a man aged 18 to 35 in good health.

This chain uses TRBV6-5 with TRBJ2-7; D possibly corresponds to TRBD2 (5 bases). The CDR3 sequence is 14 residues long. The germline V gene has CDR1 MNHEY and CDR2 SVGAGI. The V end lost 6 bases, the J end lost 0 bases, and 12 bases lay between the germline ends. The CDR3: CASRRTGSSYEQYF. The CDR3 coding sequence is TGTGCCAGCAGAAGGACTGGGAGCTCCTACGAGCAGTACTTC.

The chain uses TRBV13 and TRBJ1-2, with 8 positions matching TRBD1. Losses at the gene ends were 5 bases for V and 2 bases for J; bases not matched to a gene: 7. This CDR3 comprises 15 residues. Germline V lookup: CDR1 PRHDT, CDR2 FYEKMQ (reference sequence). The CDR3 loop reads CASSNRDRSNYGYTF. The CDR3 DNA sequence: TGTGCCAGCAGCAACCGGGACAGGAGCAACTATGGCTACACCTTC.

This rearrangement joins TRBV7-2 to TRBJ2-3; 10 positions match TRBD2. In germline, CDR1 is SGHTA, CDR2 FQGNSA. CDR3 size: 15 residues. Trimming at V came to 5 bases and at J to 4 bases, leaving 6 bases not matched to a gene. In nucleotides, the CDR3 is TGTGCCAGCAGCCAGAGCGGGAGGGAATCAGATACGCAGTATTTT. It codes for CASSQSGRESDTQYF.

J is TRBJ1-1 and V is TRBV18; weak D call: TRBD1 (6 bases). Between the trimmed V and J ends, which lost 5 bases and 3 bases, there was a span of 13 bases. Germline CDR1 and CDR2: KGHSH and LQKENI. There are 14 residues in the CDR3. This CDR3 is CASSSQGWDTEAFF. The CDR3 nucleotides are TGTGCCAGCTCATCGCAGGGGTGGGACACTGAAGCTTTCTTT. The whole variable domain, remainder taken from reference TRBV18 and TRBJ1-1, is NAGVMQNPRHLVRRRGQEARLRCSPMKGHSHVYWYRQLPEEGLKFMVYLQKENIIDESGMPKERFSAEFPKEGPSILRIQQVVRGDSAAYFCASSSQGWDTEAFFGQGTRLTVV.

In the case of this clone: The identical CDR3 is also encoded by other nucleotide sequences in the sample. This chain uses TRBV19 with TRBJ1-5; D is perhaps TRBD1 (6 bases). This CDR3 spans 15 amino acids. Per germline, CDR1 LNHDA and CDR2 SQIVND (reference sequence). Trimming removed 3 bases from V and 2 bases from J, with 11 bases in between. As DNA, the CDR3 is TGTGCCAGTAGTATCAGGGGAGGGGGCAATCAGCCCCAGCATTTT. The encoded protein is CASSIRGGGNQPQHF. Supplemented by reference TRBV19 and TRBJ1-5, the full variable domain reads DGGITQSPKYLFRKEGQNVTLSCEQNLNHDAMYWYRQDPGQGLRLIYYSQIVNDFQKGDIAEGYSVSREKKESFPLTVTSAQKNPTAFYLCASSIRGGGNQPQHFGDGTRLSIL.

Concerning this clone: Other DNA sequences in this specimen translate into the identical CDR3. The gene calls are TRBV30 and TRBJ2-3; 11 bases agree with TRBD2. The CDR3 consists of 15 residues. Unmatched junction bases numbered 3, after V lost 0 bases and J lost 4 bases. Per germline, CDR1 GTSNPN and CDR2 SVGIG (reference sequence). This CDR3 reads CAWSVTSGSADTQYF. Written as DNA, the CDR3 is TGTGCCTGGAGTGTAACTAGCGGGAGCGCAGATACGCAGTATTTT.

The V and J genes are TRBV11-2 and TRBJ2-5; 16 bases map to TRBD2. Trimming at V came to 5 bases and at J to 4 bases, leaving 10 bases not matched to a gene. This CDR3 comprises 18 residues. CDR1 SGHAT and CDR2 FQNNGV come from the germline V gene. In nucleotides, the CDR3 is TGTGCCAGCAGCGCCGGGACTAGCGGGGGGGCTGGCCTAGAGACCCAGTACTTC. It specifies CASSAGTSGGAGLETQYF. Full variable domain (outside the CDR3, taken from reference TRBV11-2 and TRBJ2-5): EAGVAQSPRYKIIEKRQSVAFWCNPISGHATLYWYQQILGQGPKLLIQFQNNGVVDDSQLPKDRFSAERLKGVDSTLKIQPAKLEDSAVYLCASSAGTSGGAGLETQYFGPGTRLLVL.

This chain connects TRBV19 to TRBJ2-1; the D gene is possibly TRBD2 (6 bases). The V gene's germline CDR1 is LNHDA and CDR2 SQIVND (reference sequence). The CDR3 is 16 amino acids. Between the trimmed V and J ends, which lost 5 bases and 1 base, there was a span of 15 bases. The CDR3 bases are TGTGCCAGTAGTGTACAACGGGACTGGTCCTACAATGAGCAGTTCTTC. Translating it yields CASSVQRDWSYNEQFF.

The J gene is TRBJ1-1, the V gene TRBV19, with 9 bases lining up with TRBD1. J was trimmed by 6 bases and V by 5 bases; bases with no gene match: 13. In germline, CDR1 is LNHDA, CDR2 SQIVND (reference sequence). CDR3 length: 16 residues. The CDR3, as DNA: TGTGCCAGTAGTCTGACCGGGACAGGGATTGTGGCTGAAGCTTTCTTT. It codes for CASSLTGTGIVAEAFF.

The chain joins TRBV10-3 to TRBJ1-2, with 8 nucleotides matching TRBD1. Losses at the gene ends were 4 bases for V and 8 bases for J; bases not matched to a gene: 3. This CDR3 is built from 12 residues. Germline V gene sequence: CDR1 ENHRY, CDR2 SYGVKD. DNA for the CDR3: TGTGCCATCAGTGGGGACAGGAGGGGCTACACCTTC. Translation: CAISGDRRGYTF.

Concerning this clone: Distinct nucleotide sequences in the sample also encode this CDR3. V and J are TRBV11-3 and TRBJ2-3; D unclear. Trimming removed 0 bases from V and 0 bases from J, with 4 bases in between. The length of the CDR3 is 14 residues. Germline CDR1 and CDR2: SGHNT and YENEEA. CDR3 DNA sequence: TGTGCCAGCAGCTTAGAAGGTAGCACAGATACGCAGTATTTT. Translating gives CASSLEGSTDTQYF.

The chain is built from TRBV12-1 and TRBJ2-3; TRBD1 reflects the table's D call only, with no check against the DNA. TRBV12-1 is tagged as a pseudogene. The CDR3 loop spans 13 amino acids. This CDR3 reads CASSSRGQGWQYF. The CDR3 coding sequence is TGTGCCAGCAGTTCGAGGGGGCAAGGGTGGCAGTATTTT.

The chain recombines TRBV6-6 with TRBJ2-2, with 12 bases matching TRBD2. The J segment lost 6 bases and the V segment lost 6 bases, leaving 2 bases of the junction unmatched. This CDR3 has 14 residues. Germline CDR1 reads MNHNY; CDR2 reads SVGAGI (reference sequence). CDR3 coding DNA: TGTGCCAGCAGAGCTAGCGGGAGGGCCGGGGAGCTGTTTTTT. Translated, it gives CASRASGRAGELFF.

This chain connects TRBV2 to TRBJ1-6; D remains ambiguous. Germline V gives CDR1 SNHLY, CDR2 FYNNEI. Trimming pared 8 bases from V and 0 bases from J, leaving 11 bases between. The CDR3 totals 15 residues. CDR3 coding DNA: TGTGCCAGCCAACCGACCAGCTCCTATAATTCACCCCTCCACTTT. Translated, it gives CASQPTSSYNSPLHF.